Listed below are T cell receptor beta chains from one sample, sequenced in a study of T-cell memory formation after mild COVID-19. TCRdb reanalysed the 5' RACE reads using MiXCR and keeps one entry per CDR3 protein. The sample records around 250,000 distinct CDR3 sequences, 8% to 10% being singletons. Sequences were obtained from PBMCs or a T cell subset sorted from them (not recorded which). All receptors come from a man aged 18 to 35 who had mild COVID-19 (a few samples of this study predate the infection). Cell type and time point are not known. Each CDR3 is given with its conserved first and last residue. Fields, in order: J gene, clone size, V gene, D gene, CDR3 protein, CDR3 DNA. A D gene is named only where the DNA matches it firmly. Clone size appears in some rows only: once, few, many, or a class for an expanded clone.

j_call: TRBJ2-3; clone_size: few; v_call: TRBV7-2; d_call: -; cdr3_aa: CASSSVVRDTQYF; cdr3_nt: TGTGCCAGCAGCTCCGTCGTGCGTGATACGCAGTATTTT
j_call: TRBJ2-3; clone_size: few; v_call: TRBV12-3/TRBV12-4; d_call: TRBD1; cdr3_aa: CASSTGTVSRTDTQYF; cdr3_nt: TGTGCCAGCAGTACCGGGACAGTCTCGCGCACAGATACGCAGTATTTT
j_call: TRBJ2-3; clone_size: -; v_call: TRBV24-1; d_call: -; cdr3_aa: CATSDRLGDTQYF; cdr3_nt: TGTGCCACCAGTGACCGACTTGGCGATACGCAGTATTTT
j_call: TRBJ1-5; clone_size: many; v_call: TRBV7-2; d_call: -; cdr3_aa: CASSSGTRENQPQHF; cdr3_nt: TGTGCCAGCAGCTCCGGGACAAGGGAGAATCAGCCCCAGCATTTT
j_call: TRBJ1-5; clone_size: few; v_call: TRBV27; d_call: -; cdr3_aa: CASSLRMGNQPQHF; cdr3_nt: TGTGCCAGCAGTTTGAGGATGGGCAATCAGCCCCAGCATTTT
j_call: TRBJ1-6; clone_size: few; v_call: TRBV7-3; d_call: -; cdr3_aa: CASSLQNNSPLHF; cdr3_nt: TGTGCCAGCAGCTTACAAAATAATTCACCCCTCCACTTT
j_call: TRBJ2-3; clone_size: -; v_call: TRBV29-1; d_call: -; cdr3_aa: CSVDLGYGLSTDTQYF; cdr3_nt: TGCAGCGTTGATCTGGGATATGGACTTAGCACAGATACGCAGTATTTT
j_call: TRBJ2-1; clone_size: -; v_call: TRBV5-1; d_call: -; cdr3_aa: CASSLSRADNEQFF; cdr3_nt: TGCGCCAGCAGCTTGTCCAGAGCAGACAATGAGCAGTTCTTC
j_call: TRBJ2-7; clone_size: -; v_call: TRBV4-3; d_call: -; cdr3_aa: CASSQERSSYEQYF; cdr3_nt: TGCGCCAGCAGCCAAGAAAGGAGCTCCTACGAGCAGTACTTC
j_call: TRBJ2-2; clone_size: -; v_call: TRBV29-1; d_call: -; cdr3_aa: CSAEGSLAGELFF; cdr3_nt: TGCAGCGCCGAAGGCTCTCTGGCCGGGGAGCTGTTTTTT